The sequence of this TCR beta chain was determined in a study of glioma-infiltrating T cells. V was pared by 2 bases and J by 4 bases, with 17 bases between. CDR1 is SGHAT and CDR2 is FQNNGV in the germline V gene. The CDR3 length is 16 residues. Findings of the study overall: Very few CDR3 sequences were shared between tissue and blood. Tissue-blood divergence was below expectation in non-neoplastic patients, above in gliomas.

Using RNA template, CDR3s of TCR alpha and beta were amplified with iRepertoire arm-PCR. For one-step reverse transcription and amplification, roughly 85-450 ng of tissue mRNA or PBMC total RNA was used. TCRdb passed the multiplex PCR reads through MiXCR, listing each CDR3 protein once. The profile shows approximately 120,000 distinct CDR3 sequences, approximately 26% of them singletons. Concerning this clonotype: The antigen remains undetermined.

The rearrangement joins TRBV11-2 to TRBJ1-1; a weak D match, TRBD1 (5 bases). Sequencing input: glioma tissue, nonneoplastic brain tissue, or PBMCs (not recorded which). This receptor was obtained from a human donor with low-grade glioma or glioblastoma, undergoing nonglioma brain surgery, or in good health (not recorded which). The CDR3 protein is CASSLLGPSGFTEAFF. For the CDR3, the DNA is TGTGCCAGCAGCTTACTGGGGCCTTCGGGGTTCACTGAAGCTTTCTTT.